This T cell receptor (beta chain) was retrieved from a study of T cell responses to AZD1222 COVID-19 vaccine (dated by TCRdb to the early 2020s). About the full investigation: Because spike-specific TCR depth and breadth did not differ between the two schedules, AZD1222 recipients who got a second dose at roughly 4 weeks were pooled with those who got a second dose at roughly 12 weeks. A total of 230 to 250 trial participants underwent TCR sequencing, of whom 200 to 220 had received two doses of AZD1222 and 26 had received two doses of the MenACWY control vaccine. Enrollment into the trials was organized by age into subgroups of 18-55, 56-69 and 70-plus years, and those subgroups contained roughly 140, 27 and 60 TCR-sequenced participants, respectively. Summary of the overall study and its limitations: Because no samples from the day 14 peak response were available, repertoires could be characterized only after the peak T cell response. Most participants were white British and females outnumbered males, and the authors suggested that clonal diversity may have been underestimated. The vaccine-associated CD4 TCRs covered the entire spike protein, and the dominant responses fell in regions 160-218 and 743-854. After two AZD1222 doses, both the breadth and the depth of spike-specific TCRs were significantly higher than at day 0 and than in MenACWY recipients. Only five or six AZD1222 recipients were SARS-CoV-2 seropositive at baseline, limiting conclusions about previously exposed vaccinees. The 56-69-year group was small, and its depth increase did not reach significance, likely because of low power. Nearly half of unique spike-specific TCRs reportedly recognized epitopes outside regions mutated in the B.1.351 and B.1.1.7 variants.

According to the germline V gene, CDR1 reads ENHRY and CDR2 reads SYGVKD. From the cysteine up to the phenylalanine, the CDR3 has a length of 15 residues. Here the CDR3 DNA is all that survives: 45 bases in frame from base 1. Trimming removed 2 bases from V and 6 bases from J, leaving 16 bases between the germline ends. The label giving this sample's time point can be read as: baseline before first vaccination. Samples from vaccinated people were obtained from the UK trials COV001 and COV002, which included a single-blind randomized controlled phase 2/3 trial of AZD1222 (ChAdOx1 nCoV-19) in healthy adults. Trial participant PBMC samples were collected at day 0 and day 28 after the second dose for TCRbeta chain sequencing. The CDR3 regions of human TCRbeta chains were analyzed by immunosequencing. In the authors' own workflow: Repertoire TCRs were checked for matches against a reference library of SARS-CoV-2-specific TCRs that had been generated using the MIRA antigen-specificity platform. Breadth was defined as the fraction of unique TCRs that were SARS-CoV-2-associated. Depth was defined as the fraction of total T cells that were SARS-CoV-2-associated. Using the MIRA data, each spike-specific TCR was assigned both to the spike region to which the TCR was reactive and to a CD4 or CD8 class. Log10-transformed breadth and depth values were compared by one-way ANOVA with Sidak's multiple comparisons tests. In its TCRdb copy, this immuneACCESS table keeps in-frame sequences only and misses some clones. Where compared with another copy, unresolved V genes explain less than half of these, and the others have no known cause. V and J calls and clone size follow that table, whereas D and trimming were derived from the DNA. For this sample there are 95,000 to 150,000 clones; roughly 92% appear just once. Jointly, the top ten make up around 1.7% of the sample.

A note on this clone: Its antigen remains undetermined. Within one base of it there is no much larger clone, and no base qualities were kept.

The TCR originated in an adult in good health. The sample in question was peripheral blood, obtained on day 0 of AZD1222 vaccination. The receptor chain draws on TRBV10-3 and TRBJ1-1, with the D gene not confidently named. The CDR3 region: CAISEEATSGAEAFF. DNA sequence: TGTGCCATCAGTGAGGAGGCCACATCCGGGGCTGAAGCTTTCTTT.